A single sample is the source of the 8 T cell receptor beta chains below, sequenced in a study of shared clonotypes between healthy human individuals. Assay: immunoSEQ multiplex PCR; the TCRdb copy retains only in-frame clones and omits some. The table lists roughly 400,000 clones, approximately 97% of them singletons. The sequencing sample was made of memory CD8+ T cells sorted from blood. Subset: CD45RO+ cells pooled with CCR7-negative TemRA cells. The source of these receptors is a man aged 25 to 40 in good health.

V usage is TRBV4-1 and J usage is TRBJ1-1; 10 bases align to TRBD1. Looked up from germline, CDR1 is MGHRA and CDR2 is YSYEKL. The CDR3 spans 16 residues. Losses at the gene ends were 1 base for V and 3 bases for J; bases not matched to a gene: 5. DNA of the CDR3: TGCGCCAGCAGCCAAGGGGTGGACAGGGGGTACACTGAAGCTTTCTTT. Translation: CASSQGVDRGYTEAFF.

The J gene is TRBJ2-3, the V gene TRBV19, with D hard to call. CDR3 length equals 15 residues. Germline V gene lookup returns CDR1 LNHDA and CDR2 SQIVND (reference sequence). V lost 0 bases to trimming and J lost 7 bases, with 14 bases between them. In nucleotides, the CDR3 is TGTGCCAGTAGTATAGATATCTCAGTCAGAAATACGCAGTATTTT. Translating gives CASSIDISVRNTQYF.

The rearrangement joins TRBV30 to TRBJ2-1; weak D call: TRBD1 (6 bases). V shed 4 bases and J shed 6 bases, with 10 bases lying between them. The CDR3 runs 12 residues. The germline CDR1 and CDR2 sequences are GTSNPN and SVGIG (reference sequence). This CDR3 is CAWTGTRNEQFF. The CDR3 DNA reads TGTGCCTGGACAGGGACACGCAATGAGCAGTTCTTC.

V is TRBV5-6 and J is TRBJ2-7; perhaps TRBD2 as D (5 bases). The CDR3 length is 14 residues. CDR1 and CDR2 from the germline V gene are SGHDT and YYEEEE. Trimming took 3 bases from V and 3 from J, leaving 13 bases between them. Written as DNA, the CDR3 is TGTGCCAGCAGCTACCGGGGAGAGATCTACGAGCAGTACTTC. The encoded protein is CASSYRGEIYEQYF. Drawing the rest from reference TRBV5-6 and TRBJ2-7, the complete variable domain is DAGVTQSPTHLIKTRGQQVTLRCSPKSGHDTVSWYQQALGQGPQFIFQYYEEEERQRGNFPDRFSGHQFPNYSSELNVNALLLGDSALYLCASSYRGEIYEQYFGPGTRLTVT.

This rearrangement joins TRBV5-6 to TRBJ1-2, with D hard to call. The CDR3 is 13 residues long. Germline CDR1 and CDR2: SGHDT and YYEEEE. V was cut by 0 bases and J by 0 bases, with 3 bases left in between. CDR3 nucleotide sequence: TGTGCCAGCAGCTTGGACACTAACTATGGCTACACCTTC. This codes for CASSLDTNYGYTF. The full variable domain, with the rest looked up from reference TRBV5-6 and TRBJ1-2, is DAGVTQSPTHLIKTRGQQVTLRCSPKSGHDTVSWYQQALGQGPQFIFQYYEEEERQRGNFPDRFSGHQFPNYSSELNVNALLLGDSALYLCASSLDTNYGYTFGSGTRLTVV.

The chain is built from TRBV7-8 and TRBJ1-5; possibly TRBD1 for D (5 bases). The CDR3 is 15 amino acids. The V and J ends lost 1 base and 0 bases respectively, with 7 bases between them. Germline V lookup: CDR1 SGHVS, CDR2 FQNEAQ. This CDR3 is CASSLVGDSNQPQHF. CDR3 sequence (DNA): TGTGCCAGCAGCTTAGTGGGGGATAGCAATCAGCCCCAGCATTTT. Together with reference TRBV7-8 and TRBJ1-5, the CDR3 gives the full variable domain: GAGVSQSPRYKVAKRGQDVALRCDPISGHVSLFWYQQALGQGPEFLTYFQNEAQLDKSGLPSDRFFAERPEGSVSTLKIQRTQQEDSAVYLCASSLVGDSNQPQHFGDGTRLSIL.

The rearrangement links TRBV28 to TRBJ2-5; 7 bases align to TRBD2. Germline V gene lookup returns CDR1 MDHEN and CDR2 SYDVKM. The CDR3 loop spans 13 amino acids. J was trimmed by 1 base and V by 5 bases; bases with no gene match: 1. The CDR3 sequence: CASSRTSQETQYF. The DNA for the CDR3 is TGTGCCAGCAGTAGGACTAGCCAAGAGACCCAGTACTTC.

The genes are TRBV5-4 and TRBJ2-5; a weak D match, TRBD2 (6 bases). Germline-derived CDR1 and CDR2 are SGHNT and YYREEE (reference sequence). CDR3 size: 14 residues. V was clipped by 1 base and J by 5 bases, with 12 bases between them. The CDR3 DNA sequence: TGTGCCAGCAGCTTGAATAGGAGGGCGGAGACCCAGTACTTC. Amino acids: CASSLNRRAETQYF.